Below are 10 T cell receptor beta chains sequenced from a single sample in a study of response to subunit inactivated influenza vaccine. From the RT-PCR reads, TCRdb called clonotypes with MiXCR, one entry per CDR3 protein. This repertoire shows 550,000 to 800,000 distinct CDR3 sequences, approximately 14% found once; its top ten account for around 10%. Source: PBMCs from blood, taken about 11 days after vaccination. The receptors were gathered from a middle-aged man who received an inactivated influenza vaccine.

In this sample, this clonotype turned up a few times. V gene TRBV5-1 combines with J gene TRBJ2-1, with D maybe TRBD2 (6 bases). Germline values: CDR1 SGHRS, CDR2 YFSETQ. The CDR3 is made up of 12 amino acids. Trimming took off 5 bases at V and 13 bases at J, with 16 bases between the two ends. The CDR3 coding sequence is TGCGCCAGCAGGGACTACTCCAATAGACAGTTCTTC. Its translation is CASRDYSNRQFF.

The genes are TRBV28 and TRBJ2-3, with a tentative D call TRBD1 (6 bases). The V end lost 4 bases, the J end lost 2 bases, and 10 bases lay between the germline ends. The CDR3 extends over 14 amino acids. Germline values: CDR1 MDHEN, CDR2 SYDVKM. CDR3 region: CASSSGGHTDTQYF. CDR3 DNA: TGTGCCAGCAGTTCTGGGGGCCACACAGATACGCAGTATTTT. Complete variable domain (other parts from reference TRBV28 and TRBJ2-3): DVKVTQSSRYLVKRTGEKVFLECVQDMDHENMFWYRQDPGLGLRLIYFSYDVKMKEKGDIPEGYSVSREKKERFSLILESASTNQTSMYLCASSSGGHTDTQYFGPGTRLTVL.

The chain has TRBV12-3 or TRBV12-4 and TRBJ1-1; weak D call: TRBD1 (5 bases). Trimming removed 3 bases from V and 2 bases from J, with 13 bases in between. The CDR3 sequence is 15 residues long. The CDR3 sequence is CASSFTGGGNTEAFF. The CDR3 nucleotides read TGTGCCAGCAGTTTTACCGGGGGGGGAAACACTGAAGCTTTCTTT.

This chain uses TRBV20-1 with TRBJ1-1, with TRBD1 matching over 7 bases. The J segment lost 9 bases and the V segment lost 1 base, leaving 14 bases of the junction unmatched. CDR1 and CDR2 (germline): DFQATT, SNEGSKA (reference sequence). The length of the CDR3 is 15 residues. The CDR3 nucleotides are TGCAGTGCTAGAGTTACCGGGACAGCGATCGTACAAGCTTTCTTT. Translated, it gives CSARVTGTAIVQAFF.

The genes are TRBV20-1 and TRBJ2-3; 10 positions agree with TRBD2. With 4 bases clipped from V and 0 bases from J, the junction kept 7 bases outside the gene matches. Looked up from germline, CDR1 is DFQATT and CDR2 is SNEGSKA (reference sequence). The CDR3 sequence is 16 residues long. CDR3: CSATSGGTTSTDTQYF. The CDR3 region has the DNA TGCAGTGCTACTAGCGGGGGAACTACTAGCACAGATACGCAGTATTTT.

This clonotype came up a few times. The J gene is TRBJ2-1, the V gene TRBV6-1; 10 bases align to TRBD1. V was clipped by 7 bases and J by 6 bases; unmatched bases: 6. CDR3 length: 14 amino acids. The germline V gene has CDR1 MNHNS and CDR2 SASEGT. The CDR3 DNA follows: TGTGCCAGCACCGGACAGGGGGTAATCAATGAGCAGTTCTTC. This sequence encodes CASTGQGVINEQFF.

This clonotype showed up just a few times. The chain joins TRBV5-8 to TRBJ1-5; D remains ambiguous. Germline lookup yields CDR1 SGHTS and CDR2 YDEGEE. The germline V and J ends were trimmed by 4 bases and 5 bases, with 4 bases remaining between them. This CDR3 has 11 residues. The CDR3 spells CASSPYQPQHF. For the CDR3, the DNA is TGTGCCAGCAGCCCTTATCAGCCCCAGCATTTT.

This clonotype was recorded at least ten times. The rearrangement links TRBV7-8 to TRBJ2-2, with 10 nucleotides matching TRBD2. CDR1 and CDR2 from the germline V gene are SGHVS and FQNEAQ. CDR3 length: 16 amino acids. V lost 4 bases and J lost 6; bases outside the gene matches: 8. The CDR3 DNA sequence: TGTGCCAGCAGCTCCTCTAGCGGGGGCTTCGCCGGGGAGCTGTTTTTT. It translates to CASSSSSGGFAGELFF.

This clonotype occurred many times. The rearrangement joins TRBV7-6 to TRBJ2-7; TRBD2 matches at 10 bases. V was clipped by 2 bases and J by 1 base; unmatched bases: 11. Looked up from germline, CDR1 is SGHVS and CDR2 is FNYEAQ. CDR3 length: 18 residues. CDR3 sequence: CASSLNSGTSDHSYEQYF. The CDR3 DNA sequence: TGTGCCAGCAGCTTAAATTCGGGGACTAGCGACCATTCCTACGAGCAGTACTTC.

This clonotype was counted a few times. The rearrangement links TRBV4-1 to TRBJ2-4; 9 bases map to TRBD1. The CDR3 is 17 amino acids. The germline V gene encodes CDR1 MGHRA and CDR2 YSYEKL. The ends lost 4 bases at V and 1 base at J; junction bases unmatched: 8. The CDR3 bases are TGCGCCAGCAGCCGCCCCCGGGACAGGGAGGCCAAAAACATTCAGTACTTC. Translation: CASSRPRDREAKNIQYF.